The sequence of this TCR beta chain was determined in a study of cytomegalovirus exposure and HLA in healthy donors. About the research overall: From donors who were HLA-typed, an early data release held about 89 million unique TCRs.

With regard to this clone: What it binds is not known.

Whole-study results and caveats: HLA restriction was apparent for most CMV-associated TCR beta chains in a later analysis.

The CDR3 spans 14 residues. J gave up 2 bases and V 5 bases, and 6 bases lay outside the gene matches. Germline V CDR1 and CDR2: SGHRS, YFSETQ. Researchers ran the PCR with 60 Vbeta and 13 Jbeta primers. As processed by the authors: There were 80 million to 95 million unique TCR beta chains by a later count, and some 10 million of them were shared. Clones were read by immunoSEQ multiplex PCR, and TCRdb kept only the in-frame ones, dropping some. From that table come the V and J calls and clone size; the DNA was used to work out D and trimming. The table records some 140,000 clones, about 74% of them present only once.

Material: PBMCs. The chain combines TRBV5-1 with TRBJ2-7; 8 nucleotides align to TRBD2. The origin of this receptor is a woman aged 40 to 55 in good health and CMV-seronegative. This chain's CDR3 is CASRSLAGTYEQYF. The CDR3 DNA reads TGCGCCAGCAGGAGTCTAGCGGGTACCTACGAGCAGTACTTC.